Listed here is a single T cell receptor (beta chain). Its antigen has not been determined. No much larger clone exists at a distance of one base, and base qualities are not known. This record comes from a study of blood T cell repertoires in COVID-19 (dated by TCRdb to about 2020). For the study in its entirety: Samples covering the acute and convalescent phases of COVID-19 were provided by collaborators in the United States, Italy and Spain. The prospective study material was composed of cDNA or gDNA derived from T cells, B-cell-depleted T cells, or PBMCs. Deeply sampled blood TCRbeta repertoires from subjects exposed to, actively infected with, or recovered from COVID-19 were included in the dataset. The repertoires were released in a freely available public database meant as a resource for research on the immune response to SARS-CoV-2. The samples were drawn from two sources: the first 160 participants of the ongoing ImmuneRACE study, and about 1,300 subjects contributed by 6 global collaborators. Nearly every sample came with metadata listing a de-identified subject ID, COVID-19 status, age in years and sex. HLA class I and class II types, where available, came from metadata supplied by the sample provider rather than from assay-based typing. Paper-wide results and their limitations: The quantity of clinical and demographic metadata differed by source and by participant and was supplied without curation.

Clipping removes 7 bases from V and 0 bases from J, with 19 as the unmatched junction base count. Measured from the cysteine to the phenylalanine, the CDR3 is 19 residues long. CDR3 DNA is the only sequence kept; it has 57 bases, read in frame from the first base. Taken from the germline V gene (reference sequence), the CDR1 and CDR2 loops are LNHDA and SQIVND. The collaborating institutions used their own protocols to collect whole blood in K2EDTA tubes. For TCRbeta analysis, collaborator samples were shipped as frozen whole blood, as isolated PBMCs, or as DNA extracted from either sample type. TCRbeta CDR3 regions were amplified from genomic DNA using the immunoSEQ Assay, a bias-controlled multiplex PCR. The paper's data handling went like this. The number of nucleated cells in each sample was estimated by amplification of reference gene primers within the assay. To quantify the absolute abundance of each unique TCRbeta CDR3 rearrangement, sequence reads were collapsed and filtered. For each sample, productive Simpson clonality was calculated as the square root of Simpson's diversity index over productive rearrangements. The immuneACCESS repertoire file appears here via TCRdb, limited to in-frame rearrangements. These files lack a portion of the clones; in checked studies, under half of the deficit traces to unresolved V genes, and the cause of the others is not known. V, J and clone size are those of that table, while D and trimming were read from the DNA. Recorded for this sample are roughly 200,000 clones; around 80% of them occurred a single time. 4.5% to 7% of the sample is taken by the ten largest.

The chain couples TRBV19 to TRBJ1-1; the central 8 bases match TRBD1. The receptor comes from a woman in her 70s with acute or convalescent COVID-19. The specimen was peripheral blood. The nucleotides are TGTGCCAGTAAAGACGGGACAGGACCTGCGTTGGGTATGAACACTGAAGCTTTCTTT. This yields the protein CASKDGTGPALGMNTEAFF.